This paragraph covers one TCR beta chain sequence. Possible read error: a much larger clone is one base away. These data belong to a study of Graves' ophthalmopathy and Graves' hyperthyroidism. Deletions cut 8 bases from V and 6 bases from J, with 16 bases between. Germline V gives CDR1 ENHRY, CDR2 SYGVKD. This CDR3 region has 14 residues. The authors amplified TCR beta CDR3 regions, and they did so from RNA transcripts for repertoire sequencing. An opening RT-PCR round employed HTBI primers and preceded a second-round multiplex PCR. TCRdb reprocessed the multiplex PCR reads with MiXCR, giving one entry per CDR3 protein. The data hold almost 750,000 distinct CDR3 sequences, with 40% observed a single time.

The TCR sequence derives from an adult man with Graves' ophthalmopathy. The genes are TRBV10-3 and TRBJ1-4; a weak D match, TRBD1 (5 bases). The specimen was peripheral blood. For the CDR3, the DNA is TGTGCCATCGGACCGGGACGGGAGGATGAAAAACTGTTTTTT. This encodes CAIGPGREDEKLFF.